This T cell receptor beta chain comes out of a study of shared clonotypes between healthy human individuals. Overall study context: Used for every donor were three CD4 naive, three CD4 memory, two CD8 naive and one CD8 memory plate.

The V gene's germline CDR1 is MNHNS and CDR2 SASEGT. The CDR3 sequence is 17 residues long. Unmatched junction bases numbered 9, after V lost 0 bases and J lost 8 bases. CD45RO-negative CD8 cells positively selected for CCR7 made up the naive population, which excluded terminally differentiated effector memory CD45RA+ cells. About this clone: Its antigen is still unknown.

Notes on the study in general: Rarefaction demonstrated incomplete sorted-subset sequencing despite large depth. The study sampled only blood, and tissue repertoires likely differ.

Assay: immunoSEQ multiplex PCR; the TCRdb copy retains only in-frame clones and omits some. The sample contains approximately 2,200,000 clones, about 93% of which appear only once. Source material: naive CD8+ T cells from PBMCs. The rearrangement joins TRBV6-1 to TRBJ2-4, with 11 bases that match TRBD1. The sequence was collected from a man younger than 35 in good health. Some clones in this sample may be carry-over from other donors' samples. CDR3 amino acids: CASSEALHGTGGHIQYF. The CDR3 DNA follows: TGTGCCAGCAGTGAAGCGCTTCACGGGACAGGGGGACACATTCAGTACTTC.